These 5 T cell receptor beta chains were all obtained from the same sample, sequenced in a study of preoperative IRX-2 immunotherapy in early breast cancer. The method was immunoSEQ multiplex PCR; TCRdb's version includes in-frame clones alone and lacks a portion of them. Among some 32,000 clones listed, roughly four fifths were seen once. Regarding treatment: preoperative locoregional IRX-2 cytokine immunotherapy. This specimen consisted of lymph node tissue, obtained from a patient treated with IRX-2 immunotherapy. These receptors came from a human donor with breast cancer.

The rearrangement links TRBV19 to TRBJ1-2, with a tentative D call TRBD1 (5 bases). Germline V gene sequence: CDR1 LNHDA, CDR2 SQIVND (reference sequence). The CDR3 spans 13 residues. V shed 2 bases and J shed 6 bases, with 10 bases lying between them. CDR3 nucleotides: TGTGCCAGTAGTATAAGAGGGGCTGATGGCTACACCTTC. Residues: CASSIRGADGYTF.

The CDR3 sequence: CASSITAGGPDTGELFF. Here the CDR3 DNA reads TGTGCCAGCAGTATAACAGCGGGGGGGCCTGACACCGGGGAGCTGTTTTTT. The rearrangement joins TRBV6-7 to TRBJ2-2; 10 positions match TRBD2. TRBV6-7 belongs to the ORF category, with a function that is uncertain. The CDR3 runs to 17 residues. After removal of 5 bases from V and 3 bases from J, the junction contained 9 bases not matched to a gene.

This rearrangement joins TRBV5-1 to TRBJ2-4; D unresolved. This CDR3 is built from 15 residues. V gave up 4 bases and J gave up 2 bases, with 13 bases separating them. Germline lookup yields CDR1 SGHRS and CDR2 YFSETQ. The CDR3 bases are TGCGCCAGCAGCCCCTGGGGTGGGACCAAAAACATTCAGTACTTC. Amino acids: CASSPWGGTKNIQYF. The full variable domain, with the rest looked up from reference TRBV5-1 and TRBJ2-4, is KAGVTQTPRYLIKTRGQQVTLSCSPISGHRSVSWYQQTPGQGLQFLFEYFSETQRNKGNFPGRFSGRQFSNSRSEMNVSTLELGDSALYLCASSPWGGTKNIQYFGAGTRLSVL.

The rearrangement links TRBV29-1 to TRBJ2-2; 11 nucleotides line up with TRBD1. Trimming at V came to 4 bases and at J to 6 bases, leaving 1 base not matched to a gene. The CDR3 spans 13 residues. The germline V gene has CDR1 SQVTM and CDR2 ANQGSEA. The DNA for the CDR3 is TGCAGCGTTGGGGACAGGGGGGCCGGGGAGCTGTTTTTT. Translated: CSVGDRGAGELFF.

The chain combines TRBV28 with TRBJ2-7; a possible D gene is TRBD1 (6 bases). Trimming pared 2 bases from V and 7 bases from J, leaving 12 bases between. The CDR3 consists of 13 residues. CDR1 is MDHEN, CDR2 SYDVKM, per germline. As DNA, the CDR3 is TGTGCCAGCAGTTTACAGGGGCTCGCGGAGCAGTACTTC. Encoded protein: CASSLQGLAEQYF.